This T cell receptor (beta chain) is from a study of monozygotic twins with inflammatory bowel disease. Germline V gene sequence: CDR1 SGHRS, CDR2 YFSETQ. The CDR3 runs to 13 residues. TCRdb re-called the 5' RACE reads; one entry per CDR3 protein, DNA not given. The specimen's table records fewer than 400,000 distinct CDR3 sequences. V is TRBV5-1 and J is TRBJ2-7; the D call of TRBD2 rests on TCRdb alone, since no DNA is present to check it. The material sequenced was blood. This TCR was recovered from a human donor with ulcerative colitis or Crohn's disease, or a healthy co-twin of an affected twin (not recorded which). The CDR3 sequence: CASSLTQGHEQYF.